One and the same sample provided the 13 T cell receptor beta chains below, sequenced in a study of shared clonotypes between healthy human individuals (dated by TCRdb to 2018 to 2021). Libraries came from the immunoSEQ multiplex PCR assay. TCRdb mirrors the immuneACCESS table, restricted to in-frame sequences. Some clones are absent from its copies; in checked studies, under half trace to an unresolved V gene, and the reason for the others is unknown. This sample is represented by approximately 2.3 million clones; approximately 93% of them were singletons. The ten largest clones capture under 0.45% of the sample. The material sequenced was naive CD4+ T cells from PBMCs. The cell subset or site label here, explained by the study, means: CD45RA+ positively selected. These receptors all come from a man aged 18 to 29 in good health. Some clones in this sample may be carry-over from other donors' samples.

The chain employs TRBV4-3 and TRBJ2-3, with D possibly being TRBD2 (7 bases). The CDR3 runs to 15 residues. CDR1 and CDR2 from the germline V gene are LGHNA and YSLEER. V was shortened by 4 bases and J by 4 bases, with 15 bases between the two germline ends. For the CDR3, the DNA is TGCGCCAGCAGCCGACGGGGGGCCCGGGCAGATACGCAGTATTTT. Its translation is CASSRRGARADTQYF.

V and J are TRBV7-9 and TRBJ1-3, with unresolved D. CDR3 length: 13 amino acids. Trimming took off 3 bases at V and 0 bases at J, with 3 bases between the two ends. Germline loops: CDR1 SEHNR, CDR2 FQNEAQ (reference sequence). In DNA, the CDR3 is TGTGCCAGCAGCTTTCCCTCTGGAAACACCATATATTTT. It codes for CASSFPSGNTIYF.

The chain carries TRBV5-1 and TRBJ2-2; 10 nucleotides agree with TRBD1. This CDR3 region has 15 residues. Trimming removed 4 bases from V and 3 bases from J; junction bases left unmatched: 3. Germline V gives CDR1 SGHRS, CDR2 YFSETQ. CDR3 loop: CASSGTGVDTGELFF. The CDR3, as DNA: TGCGCCAGCAGCGGGACAGGGGTGGACACCGGGGAGCTGTTTTTT.

The chain links TRBV5-1 to TRBJ2-7; TRBD2 agrees at 11 bases. The CDR3 has 16 amino acids. After removal of 4 bases from V and 2 bases from J, the junction contained 8 bases not matched to a gene. Per germline, CDR1 SGHRS and CDR2 YFSETQ. In DNA form, the CDR3 reads TGCGCCAGCAGCAAGACTAGCGGGAAGTCCCCCTACGAGCAGTACTTC. Amino acid sequence: CASSKTSGKSPYEQYF.

This sequence joins TRBV6-1 and TRBJ1-3, with D possibly matching TRBD1 (6 bases). CDR1 is MNHNS, CDR2 SASEGT, per germline. There are 15 residues in the CDR3. The V gene lost 7 bases and the J gene lost 0 bases, with 13 bases spanning the gap. The CDR3, as DNA: TGTGCCAGCAACCTGGACAGATTCTCTGGAAACACCATATATTTT. This codes for CASNLDRFSGNTIYF.

J is TRBJ1-6 and V is TRBV5-8; no clear D gene. The CDR3 runs 16 residues. Germline lookup yields CDR1 SGHTS and CDR2 YDEGEE. V dropped 1 base and J dropped 7 bases, with 15 bases sitting between them. The DNA of the CDR3 is TGTGCCAGCAGCTTGTTTAGGACCAGCAGGAATTCACCCCTCCACTTT. This encodes CASSLFRTSRNSPLHF.

V gene TRBV28 combines with J gene TRBJ2-1, with 9 bases aligning to TRBD2. V gave up 1 base and J gave up 9 bases; unmatched junction bases: 10. The CDR3 covers 16 residues. Per germline, CDR1 MDHEN and CDR2 SYDVKM. For the CDR3, the DNA is TGTGCCAGCAGTTTATCGGGCGGGAGGGCCTTAGGTGAGCAGTTCTTC. Residues: CASSLSGGRALGEQFF.

This rearrangement joins TRBV7-8 to TRBJ1-3, with 9 bases matching TRBD1. With 2 bases clipped from V and 3 bases from J, the junction kept 5 bases outside the gene matches. The CDR3 has 16 residues. In germline, CDR1 is SGHVS, CDR2 FQNEAQ. In nucleotides, the CDR3 is TGTGCCAGCAGCTTAAAGGGACAGGGAGGTGGAAACACCATATATTTT. This gives the protein CASSLKGQGGGNTIYF.

V and J are TRBV27 and TRBJ2-3, with 10 bases that match TRBD2. Per germline, CDR1 MNHEY and CDR2 SMNVEV (reference sequence). The V segment lost 2 bases and the J segment 7 bases; nucleotides outside the gene matches: 6. The CDR3 has 15 amino acids. CDR3 sequence: CASSLRSSGSYTQYF. The CDR3, as DNA: TGTGCCAGCAGTTTAAGGTCTAGCGGGAGTTATACGCAGTATTTT.

This rearrangement joins TRBV5-6 to TRBJ2-4; D possibly uses TRBD1 or TRBD2 (6 bases each). The germline V gene encodes CDR1 SGHDT and CDR2 YYEEEE. Trimming left V 4 bases short and J 0 bases short, with 14 bases between. The CDR3 is made up of 16 amino acids. In nucleotides, the CDR3 is TGTGCCAGCAGCCCAGGACGGGGGCTAGCCAAAAACATTCAGTACTTC. Translating it yields CASSPGRGLAKNIQYF. The variable domain in full, with the rest retrieved from reference TRBV5-6 and TRBJ2-4, is DAGVTQSPTHLIKTRGQQVTLRCSPKSGHDTVSWYQQALGQGPQFIFQYYEEEERQRGNFPDRFSGHQFPNYSSELNVNALLLGDSALYLCASSPGRGLAKNIQYFGAGTRLSVL.

V and J are TRBV2 and TRBJ2-7, with D hard to call. Germline values: CDR1 SNHLY, CDR2 FYNNEI. The CDR3 spans 14 residues. The germline V and J ends were trimmed by 6 bases and 2 bases, with 14 bases remaining between them. The CDR3 nucleotides are TGTGCCAGCAGCTACCAGGACGGCGCCTACGAGCAGTACTTC. Translating gives CASSYQDGAYEQYF.

V usage is TRBV29-1 and J usage is TRBJ1-1; TRBD1 might be the D (5 bases). CDR3 length: 12 residues. Trimming shortened V by 3 bases and J by 11 bases, and 16 bases separated the two germline ends. Germline V gene sequence: CDR1 SQVTM, CDR2 ANQGSEA. The CDR3 here is CSVDFGAREAFF. CDR3 bases: TGCAGCGTTGACTTCGGGGCTCGGGAGGCTTTCTTT.

The rearrangement joins TRBV15 to TRBJ1-5; no reliable D call. The CDR3 covers 17 residues. Germline assignment: CDR1 LNHNV and CDR2 YYDKDF (reference sequence). V lost 0 bases, J lost 0 bases, and 12 bases lay in between. The CDR3 nucleotides read TGTGCCACCAGCAGAGACGGGCTTACCTATAGCAATCAGCCCCAGCATTTT. This gives the protein CATSRDGLTYSNQPQHF.